This TCR beta chain was identified during a study of cytomegalovirus exposure and HLA in healthy donors. Turning to the study itself: Earlier, 150 million to 200 million T cells were analyzed, and more than 100 million unique TCR beta sequences were found among them.

V gave up 4 bases and J gave up 3 bases; unmatched junction bases: 7. CDR1 and CDR2 (germline): GTSNPN, SVGIG (reference sequence). The CDR3 loop spans 16 amino acids. Overall study findings and caveats: It was in a later analysis that TCR association rates were seen to vary by HLA locus, highest for DRB1 and lowest for HLA-C.

For this clone: The antigen is unknown.

PCR involved 60 Vbeta and 13 Jbeta primers. Some clones are missing from TCRdb's copy, which holds only in-frame ones; the method was immunoSEQ multiplex PCR. The sample consists of over 100,000 clones, 60% to 85% of them appearing once. The clonotype originates from a female donor in good health and CMV-seropositive. Input material: PBMCs. The chain carries TRBV30 and TRBJ2-3, with TRBD2 identical over 13 bases. The CDR3 nucleotides read TGTGCCTGGACCGCCGGGACTAGCGGGACTACAGATACGCAGTATTTT. Encoded protein: CAWTAGTSGTTDTQYF.